The 7 T cell receptor beta chains below come from one sample, sequenced in a study of blood T cell repertoires in COVID-19. Here immunoSEQ multiplex PCR was the method, and the copy in TCRdb shows in-frame clones only, minus some. The sample lists about 280,000 clones; around 80% were seen once. Sequenced material: PBMCs or T cells enriched from blood (not recorded which). These receptors were obtained from a man in his forties who had been exposed to COVID-19.

The rearrangement links TRBV19 to TRBJ2-2; the match to TRBD2 covers 7 bases. Per germline, CDR1 LNHDA and CDR2 SQIVND (reference sequence). The V segment lost 3 bases and the J segment 6 bases; nucleotides outside the gene matches: 4. The CDR3 extends over 14 amino acids. This CDR3 is CASSIPGRAGELFF. The DNA of the CDR3 is TGTGCCAGTAGTATTCCGGGGAGGGCCGGGGAGCTGTTTTTT.

The chain carries TRBV3-1 (or the pseudogene TRBV3-2) and TRBJ1-4; no firm D call. The CDR3 extends over 14 amino acids. Germline-derived CDR1 and CDR2 are LGHDT and YNNKEL (reference sequence). Trimming removed 4 bases at V and 4 bases at J, with 10 bases between. CDR3 DNA sequence: TGTGCCAGCAGCCTATGGAGGGATAATGAAAAACTGTTTTTT. Residues: CASSLWRDNEKLFF.

This sequence joins TRBV27 and TRBJ2-3, with D uncertain. Trimming stripped 3 bases from V and 4 bases from J, with 5 bases between. The germline V gene encodes CDR1 MNHEY and CDR2 SMNVEV (reference sequence). The CDR3 covers 12 residues. The CDR3 loop is CASSFSSDTQYF. The CDR3 bases are TGTGCCAGCAGTTTTTCGTCAGATACGCAGTATTTT.

The rearrangement links TRBV30 to TRBJ2-3, with TRBD1 matching over 11 bases. There are 14 residues in the CDR3. Unmatched junction bases numbered 1, after V lost 5 bases and J lost 0 bases. Germline loops: CDR1 GTSNPN, CDR2 SVGIG (reference sequence). CDR3 in amino acids: CAWGQGASTDTQYF. The CDR3 region has the DNA TGTGCCTGGGGACAGGGGGCTAGCACAGATACGCAGTATTTT.

The rearrangement links TRBV30 to TRBJ1-5; 9 nucleotides line up with TRBD1. The V gene end was trimmed by 0 bases and the J gene end by 6 bases; junction bases not matched to a gene: 3. Germline V gene sequence: CDR1 GTSNPN, CDR2 SVGIG (reference sequence). The CDR3 extends over 14 amino acids. Here the CDR3 DNA reads TGTGCCTGGAGTGTAGGGACAGGGACTCAGCCCCAGCATTTT. This codes for CAWSVGTGTQPQHF.

The chain carries TRBV7-8 and TRBJ1-4; tentatively, D is TRBD1 (5 bases). The CDR3 contains 13 residues. Between the trimmed V and J ends, which lost 5 bases and 8 bases, there was a span of 12 bases. Germline V gene lookup returns CDR1 SGHVS and CDR2 FQNEAQ. The CDR3 DNA reads as TGTGCCAGCAGCAAAAAGGGGTACGAAAAACTGTTTTTT. Its protein product is CASSKKGYEKLFF.

A few counts support this clone. CDR3 in DNA: TGTGCCAGTAGTAAGTCCTGGGGGCTAGAAGCTTTCTTT. Translated: CASSKSWGLEAFF. This sequence joins TRBV19 and TRBJ1-1, with D possibly TRBD1 on 6 matching bases. CDR3 length: 13 residues. Trimming shortened V by 4 bases and J by 8 bases, and 14 bases separated the two germline ends. In germline, CDR1 is LNHDA, CDR2 SQIVND (reference sequence).